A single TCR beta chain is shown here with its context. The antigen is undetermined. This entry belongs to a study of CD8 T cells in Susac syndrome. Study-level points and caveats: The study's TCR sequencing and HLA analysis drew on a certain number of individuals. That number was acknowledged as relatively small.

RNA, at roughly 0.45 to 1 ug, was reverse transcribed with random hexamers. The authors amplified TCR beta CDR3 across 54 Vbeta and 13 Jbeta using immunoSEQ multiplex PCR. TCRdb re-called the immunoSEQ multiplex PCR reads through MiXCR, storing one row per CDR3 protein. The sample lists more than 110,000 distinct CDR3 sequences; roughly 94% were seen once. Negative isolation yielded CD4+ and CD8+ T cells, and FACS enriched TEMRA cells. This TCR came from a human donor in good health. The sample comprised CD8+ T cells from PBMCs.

As DNA, the CDR3 is TGCAGCGTGCGGTCGAACACCGGGGAGCTGTTTTTT. This sequence encodes CSVRSNTGELFF. The chain recombines TRBV29-1 with TRBJ2-2; D is unclear. The V end was cut by 6 bases, the J end by 0 bases, with 5 bases between. CDR3 length equals 12 residues. The germline V gene has CDR1 SQVTM and CDR2 ANQGSEA.